What follows is one T cell receptor (beta chain) and its context. The antigen is undetermined. Clones were sequenced by immunoSEQ multiplex PCR, and TCRdb holds only the in-frame ones, with some missing. The data show about 99,000 clones, about 92% seen once. This entry comes from a study of T cell responses to AZD1222 COVID-19 vaccine. Study-level results: Sampled repertoires all dated from after the peak T cell response. Possibly, clonal diversity was underestimated; donors were largely white British and included more females. Just six AZD1222 recipients were seropositive at baseline.

Looked up from germline, CDR1 is LNHDA and CDR2 is SQIVND (reference sequence). After removal of 5 bases from V and 8 bases from J, the junction contained 6 bases not matched to a gene. CDR3 length equals 13 residues. The rearrangement uses TRBV19 and TRBJ2-1, with 7 bases aligning to TRBD1. The TCR originated in an adult in good health. Source: peripheral blood, taken on day 0 of AZD1222 vaccination. The DNA of the CDR3 is TGTGCCAGTAGTGTAAACAGGGGCCATGAGCAGTTCTTC. This gives the protein CASSVNRGHEQFF.